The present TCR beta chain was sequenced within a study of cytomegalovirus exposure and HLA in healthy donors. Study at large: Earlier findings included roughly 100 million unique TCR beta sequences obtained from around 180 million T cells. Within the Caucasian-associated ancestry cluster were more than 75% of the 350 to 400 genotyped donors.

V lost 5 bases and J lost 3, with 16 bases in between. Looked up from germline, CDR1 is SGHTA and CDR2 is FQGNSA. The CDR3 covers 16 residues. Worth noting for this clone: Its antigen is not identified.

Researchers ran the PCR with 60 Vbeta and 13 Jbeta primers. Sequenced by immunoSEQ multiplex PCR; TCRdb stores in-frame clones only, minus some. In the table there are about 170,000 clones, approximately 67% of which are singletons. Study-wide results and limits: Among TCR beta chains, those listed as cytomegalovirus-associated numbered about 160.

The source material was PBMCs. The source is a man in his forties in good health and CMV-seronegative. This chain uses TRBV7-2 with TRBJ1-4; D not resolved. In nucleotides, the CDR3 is TGTGCCAGCAGCCCGGGCGAGACCGGGGCTAATGAAAAACTGTTTTTT. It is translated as CASSPGETGANEKLFF.